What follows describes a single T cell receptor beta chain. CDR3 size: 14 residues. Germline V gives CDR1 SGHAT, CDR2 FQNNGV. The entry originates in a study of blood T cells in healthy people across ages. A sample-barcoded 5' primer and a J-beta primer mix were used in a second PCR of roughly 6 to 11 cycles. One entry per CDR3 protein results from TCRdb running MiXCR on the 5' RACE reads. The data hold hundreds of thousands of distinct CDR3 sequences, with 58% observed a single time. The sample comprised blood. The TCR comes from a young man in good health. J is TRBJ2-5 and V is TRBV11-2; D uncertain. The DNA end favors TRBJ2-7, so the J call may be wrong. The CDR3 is CASSLGHGPNEQYF. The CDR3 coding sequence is TGTGCCAGCAGCTTAGGACATGGGCCAAACGAGCAGTACTTC.